What follows are 7 T cell receptor beta chains derived from one specimen sequenced in a study of CD8 T cells in ankylosing spondylitis. Study outcomes and limitations: Blood of patients with ankylosing spondylitis appeared to be characterized by a TCR beta motif of eight highly homologous variants.

These receptors' antigens are unknown. TCRdb re-called the 5' RACE reads through MiXCR, storing one row per CDR3 protein. This table has fewer than 650,000 distinct CDR3 sequences, 12% appearing once. The sequencing sample was made of blood, either unsorted or a sorted T cell fraction (not recorded which). These receptors all come from a male donor with ankylosing spondylitis.

This chain links TRBV29-1 with TRBJ1-2, with D tentatively TRBD1 (5 bases). The CDR3 contains 15 residues. Germline values: CDR1 SQVTM, CDR2 ANQGSEA. V was cut by 7 bases and J by 4 bases, with 22 bases left in between. CDR3 protein: CSGYTSFGDSYGYTF. The CDR3, as DNA: TGCAGCGGCTATACGAGCTTCGGGGACTCCTATGGCTACACCTTC.

The chain uses TRBV29-1 and TRBJ2-5, with TRBD1 matching 8 bases. From germline, CDR1 is SQVTM and CDR2 ANQGSEA. The CDR3 runs to 12 residues. V dropped 5 bases and J dropped 5; count of bases not matched to a gene: 4. As DNA, the CDR3 is TGCAGCGTTTACGGACAGGGTGAGACCCAGTACTTC. It yields the protein CSVYGQGETQYF.

This clonotype was seen a handful of times. The J gene is TRBJ2-5, the V gene TRBV24-1; tentative D call: TRBD2 (6 bases). V lost 4 bases to trimming and J lost 5 bases, with 19 bases between them. The CDR3 consists of 16 residues. Germline V gene sequence: CDR1 KGHDR, CDR2 SFDVKD. The CDR3 loop is CATSDLGGGGPETQYF. In DNA, the CDR3 is TGTGCCACCAGTGACCTTGGAGGAGGAGGGCCGGAGACCCAGTACTTC.

This chain uses TRBV15 with TRBJ2-1; no reliable D call. There are 14 residues in the CDR3. Trimming stripped 0 bases from V and 8 bases from J, with 11 bases between. Looked up from germline, CDR1 is LNHNV and CDR2 is YYDKDF (reference sequence). CDR3 DNA: TGTGCCACCAGCAGAGATCGTGGGCGCGATGAGCAGTTCTTC. Amino acid sequence: CATSRDRGRDEQFF.

This rearrangement joins TRBV7-6 to TRBJ2-7, with 8 bases fitting TRBD2. Trimming at V came to 5 bases and at J to 0 bases, leaving 3 bases not matched to a gene. The germline V gene has CDR1 SGHVS and CDR2 FNYEAQ. CDR3 size: 14 residues. The CDR3 reads CASSRGTSSYEQYV. CDR3 bases: TGTGCCAGCAGCAGGGGGACTAGCTCCTACGAGCAGTACGTC.

This clonotype was seen ten or more times. This rearrangement joins TRBV20-1 to TRBJ1-5, with TRBD1 as a possible D gene (5 bases). The CDR3 is 13 amino acids. In germline, CDR1 is DFQATT, CDR2 SNEGSKA (reference sequence). V was clipped by 4 bases and J by 4 bases, with 11 bases between them. DNA of the CDR3: TGCAGTGCTACGACAGATGGGAATCAGCCCCAGCATTTT. This gives the protein CSATTDGNQPQHF.

This clonotype was seen a handful of times. The chain employs TRBV7-2 and TRBJ2-2; TRBD1 agrees at 7 bases. V shed 3 bases, J shed 5 bases, and the junction held 3 bases outside the gene matches. Germline CDR1 SGHTA, CDR2 FQGNSA. There are 14 residues in the CDR3. CDR3 sequence: CASSFGTETGELFF. In nucleotides, the CDR3 is TGTGCCAGCAGCTTCGGGACAGAGACCGGGGAGCTGTTTTTT. Drawing the rest from reference TRBV7-2 and TRBJ2-2, the complete variable domain is GAGVSQSPSNKVTEKGKDVELRCDPISGHTALYWYRQSLGQGLEFLIYFQGNSAPDKSGLPSDRFSAERTGGSVSTLTIQRTQQEDSAVYLCASSFGTETGELFFGEGSRLTVL.